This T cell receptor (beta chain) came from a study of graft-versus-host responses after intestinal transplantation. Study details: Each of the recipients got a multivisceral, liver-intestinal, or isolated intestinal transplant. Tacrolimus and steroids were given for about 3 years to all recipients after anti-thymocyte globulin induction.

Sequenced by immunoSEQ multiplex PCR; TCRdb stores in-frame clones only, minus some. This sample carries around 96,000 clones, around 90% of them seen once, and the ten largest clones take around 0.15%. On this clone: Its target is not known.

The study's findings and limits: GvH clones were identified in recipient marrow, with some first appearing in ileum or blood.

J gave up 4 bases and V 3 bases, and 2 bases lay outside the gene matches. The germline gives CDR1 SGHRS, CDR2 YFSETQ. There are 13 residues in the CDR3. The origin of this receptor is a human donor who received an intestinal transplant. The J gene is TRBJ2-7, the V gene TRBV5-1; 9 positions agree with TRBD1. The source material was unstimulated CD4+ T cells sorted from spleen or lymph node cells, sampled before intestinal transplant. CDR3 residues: CASSSGTGYEQYF. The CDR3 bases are TGCGCCAGCAGCTCCGGGACAGGGTACGAGCAGTACTTC.